This T cell receptor beta chain was recovered during a study of control samples from healthy donors and cancer patients. This table comes from immunoSEQ multiplex PCR, and its TCRdb copy is limited to in-frame clones, with some not included. The sample holds about 180,000 clones, approximately 92% seen once. Per the germline V gene, CDR1 is MNHEY and CDR2 is SVGAGI. V was shortened by 0 bases and J by 3 bases, with 9 bases between the two germline ends. The CDR3 loop spans 14 amino acids. The rearrangement links TRBV6-5 to TRBJ2-7; no definite D call. The sequenced sample was blood. This TCR was recovered from a man aged 25-45 years in good health. CDR3 bases: TGTGCCAGCAGTTACTCGCGTCGTGGCTACGAGCAGTACTTC. Its protein product is CASSYSRRGYEQYF.